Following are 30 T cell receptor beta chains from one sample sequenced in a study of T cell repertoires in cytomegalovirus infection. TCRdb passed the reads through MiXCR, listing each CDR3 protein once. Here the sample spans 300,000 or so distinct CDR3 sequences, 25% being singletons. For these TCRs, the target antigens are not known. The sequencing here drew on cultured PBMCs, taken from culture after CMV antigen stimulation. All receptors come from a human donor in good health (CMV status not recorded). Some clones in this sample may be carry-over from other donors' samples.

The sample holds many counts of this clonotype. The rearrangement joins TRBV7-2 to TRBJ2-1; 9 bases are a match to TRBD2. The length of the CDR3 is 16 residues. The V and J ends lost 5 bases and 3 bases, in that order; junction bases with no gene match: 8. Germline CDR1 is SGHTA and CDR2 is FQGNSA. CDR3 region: CASSLGLAKNYNEQFF. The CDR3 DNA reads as TGTGCCAGCAGCCTCGGACTAGCGAAAAACTACAATGAGCAGTTCTTC.

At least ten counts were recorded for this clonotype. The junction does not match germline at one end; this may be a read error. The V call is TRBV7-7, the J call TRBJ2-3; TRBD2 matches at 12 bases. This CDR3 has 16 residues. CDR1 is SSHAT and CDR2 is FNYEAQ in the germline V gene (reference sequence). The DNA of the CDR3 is TGTGCTAGCAGCCCGGGACTAGCGGGCCCAGGCGATACGCAGTATTTT. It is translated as CASSPGLAGPGDTQYF.

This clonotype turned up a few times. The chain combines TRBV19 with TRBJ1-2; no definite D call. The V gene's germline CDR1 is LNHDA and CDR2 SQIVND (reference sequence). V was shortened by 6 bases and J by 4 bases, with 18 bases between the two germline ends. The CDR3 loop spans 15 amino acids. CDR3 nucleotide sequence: TGTGCCAGTAGCCAACAACCCGCAGCATCCTATGGCTACACCTTC. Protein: CASSQQPAASYGYTF. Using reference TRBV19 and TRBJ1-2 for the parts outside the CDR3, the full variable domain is DGGITQSPKYLFRKEGQNVTLSCEQNLNHDAMYWYRQDPGQGLRLIYYSQIVNDFQKGDIAEGYSVSREKKESFPLTVTSAQKNPTAFYLCASSQQPAASYGYTFGSGTRLTVV.

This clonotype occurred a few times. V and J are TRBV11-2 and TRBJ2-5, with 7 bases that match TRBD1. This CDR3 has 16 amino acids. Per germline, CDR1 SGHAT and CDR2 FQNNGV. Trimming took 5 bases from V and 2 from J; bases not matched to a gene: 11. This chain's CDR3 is CASSKGTASLQETQYF. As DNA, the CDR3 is TGTGCCAGCAGCAAGGGGACAGCGTCTTTACAAGAGACCCAGTACTTC.

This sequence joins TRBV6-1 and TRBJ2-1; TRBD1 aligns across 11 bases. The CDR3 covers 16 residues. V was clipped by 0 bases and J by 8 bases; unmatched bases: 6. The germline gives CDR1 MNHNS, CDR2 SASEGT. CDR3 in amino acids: CASSEAQDRGRDEQFF. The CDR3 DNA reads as TGTGCCAGCAGTGAAGCCCAGGACAGGGGGCGGGATGAGCAGTTCTTC.

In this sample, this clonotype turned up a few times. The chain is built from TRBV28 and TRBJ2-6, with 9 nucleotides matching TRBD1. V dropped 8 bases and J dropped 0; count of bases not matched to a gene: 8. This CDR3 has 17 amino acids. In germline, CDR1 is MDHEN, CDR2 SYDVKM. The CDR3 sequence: CASCPGQGISGANVLTF. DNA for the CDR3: TGTGCCAGCTGCCCGGGACAGGGTATCTCTGGGGCCAACGTCCTGACTTTC.

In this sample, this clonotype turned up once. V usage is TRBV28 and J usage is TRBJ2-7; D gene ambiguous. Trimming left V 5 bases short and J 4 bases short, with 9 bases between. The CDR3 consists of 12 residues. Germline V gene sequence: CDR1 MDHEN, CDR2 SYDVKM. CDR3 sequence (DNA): TGTGCCAGCAGTACCCACCATTACGAGCAGTACTTC. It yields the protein CASSTHHYEQYF.

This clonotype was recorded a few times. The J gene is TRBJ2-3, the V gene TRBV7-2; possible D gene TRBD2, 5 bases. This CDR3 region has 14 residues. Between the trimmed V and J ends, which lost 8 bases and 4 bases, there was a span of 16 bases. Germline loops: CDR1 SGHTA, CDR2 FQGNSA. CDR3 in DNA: TGTGCCAGCTCGGGAACCGAGACTGCAGATACGCAGTATTTT. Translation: CASSGTETADTQYF. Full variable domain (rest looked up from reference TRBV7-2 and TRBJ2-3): GAGVSQSPSNKVTEKGKDVELRCDPISGHTALYWYRQSLGQGLEFLIYFQGNSAPDKSGLPSDRFSAERTGGSVSTLTIQRTQQEDSAVYLCASSGTETADTQYFGPGTRLTVL.

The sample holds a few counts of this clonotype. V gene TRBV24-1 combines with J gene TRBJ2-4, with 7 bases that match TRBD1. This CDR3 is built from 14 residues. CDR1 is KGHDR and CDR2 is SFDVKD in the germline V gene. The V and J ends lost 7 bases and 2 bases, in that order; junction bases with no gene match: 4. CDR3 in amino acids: CATSSGGSKNIQYF. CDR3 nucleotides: TGTGCCACCAGCTCAGGGGGATCCAAAAACATTCAGTACTTC.

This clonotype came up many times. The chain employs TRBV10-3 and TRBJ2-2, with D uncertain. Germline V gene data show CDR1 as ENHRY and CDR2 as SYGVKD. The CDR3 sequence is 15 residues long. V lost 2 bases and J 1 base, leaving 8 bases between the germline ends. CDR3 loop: CAISERPRNTGELFF. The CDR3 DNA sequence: TGTGCCATCAGTGAGCGGCCAAGGAACACCGGGGAGCTGTTTTTT.

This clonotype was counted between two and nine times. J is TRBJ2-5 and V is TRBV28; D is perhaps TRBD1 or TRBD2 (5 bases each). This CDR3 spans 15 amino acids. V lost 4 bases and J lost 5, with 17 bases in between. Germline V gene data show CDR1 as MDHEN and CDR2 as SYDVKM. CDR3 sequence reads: CASSSHPAREETQYF. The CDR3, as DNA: TGTGCCAGCAGTTCCCACCCCGCCAGGGAGGAGACCCAGTACTTC.

CDR3 DNA: TGTGCCAGCAGCTCAATTTCAGGGTTCGGGGACACTGAAGCTTTCTTT. Translation: CASSSISGFGDTEAFF. The chain couples TRBV9 to TRBJ1-1, with D perhaps matching TRBD1 (5 bases). Per the germline V gene, CDR1 is SGDLS and CDR2 is YYNGEE. The CDR3 sequence is 16 residues long. Trimming removed 4 bases at V and 3 bases at J, with 19 bases between.

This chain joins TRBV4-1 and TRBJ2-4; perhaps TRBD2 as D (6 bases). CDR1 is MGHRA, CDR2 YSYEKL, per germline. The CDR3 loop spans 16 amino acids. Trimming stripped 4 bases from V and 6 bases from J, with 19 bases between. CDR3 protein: CASSLAGSYRGNIQYF. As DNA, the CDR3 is TGCGCCAGCAGCCTGGCGGGGTCGTACCGCGGAAACATTCAGTACTTC.

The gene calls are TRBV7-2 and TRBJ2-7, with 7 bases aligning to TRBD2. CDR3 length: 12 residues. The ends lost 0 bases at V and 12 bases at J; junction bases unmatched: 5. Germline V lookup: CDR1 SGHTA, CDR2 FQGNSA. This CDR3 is CASSLAGGVPYV. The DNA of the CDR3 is TGTGCCAGCAGCTTAGCGGGAGGGGTGCCGTACGTC.

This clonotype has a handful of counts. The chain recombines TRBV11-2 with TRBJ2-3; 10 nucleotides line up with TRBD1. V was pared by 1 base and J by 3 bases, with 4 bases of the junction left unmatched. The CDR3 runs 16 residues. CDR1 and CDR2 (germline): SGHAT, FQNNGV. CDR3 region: CASSLGQGAITDTQYF. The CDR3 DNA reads TGTGCCAGCAGCTTAGGACAGGGGGCGATTACAGATACGCAGTATTTT.

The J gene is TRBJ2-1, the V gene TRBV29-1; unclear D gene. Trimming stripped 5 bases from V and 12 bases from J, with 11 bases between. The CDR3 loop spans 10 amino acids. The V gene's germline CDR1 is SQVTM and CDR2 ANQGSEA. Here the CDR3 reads CSVLLRGQFF. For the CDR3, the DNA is TGCAGCGTTCTCCTGCGTGGGCAGTTCTTC.

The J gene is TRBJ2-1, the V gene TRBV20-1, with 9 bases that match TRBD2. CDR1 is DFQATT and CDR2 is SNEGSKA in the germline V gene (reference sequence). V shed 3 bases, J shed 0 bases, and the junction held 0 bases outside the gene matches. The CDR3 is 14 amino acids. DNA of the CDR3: TGCAGTGCTAGTAGCGGGAGCTCCTACAATGAGCAGTTCTTC. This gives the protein CSASSGSSYNEQFF.

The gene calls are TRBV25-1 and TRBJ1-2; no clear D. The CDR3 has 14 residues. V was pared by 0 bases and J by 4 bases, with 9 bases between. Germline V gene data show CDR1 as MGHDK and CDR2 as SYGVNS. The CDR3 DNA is TGTGCCAGCAGTGAATACGGCCATCTCTATGGCTACACCTTC. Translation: CASSEYGHLYGYTF.

The CDR3 sequence is CSAHGNEQFF. For the CDR3, the DNA is TGCAGTGCCCACGGGAATGAGCAGTTCTTC. The chain uses TRBV20-1 and TRBJ2-1; D gene ambiguous. Germline CDR1 and CDR2: DFQATT and SNEGSKA (reference sequence). CDR3 length: 10 amino acids. V lost 6 bases and J lost 7, with 7 bases in between.

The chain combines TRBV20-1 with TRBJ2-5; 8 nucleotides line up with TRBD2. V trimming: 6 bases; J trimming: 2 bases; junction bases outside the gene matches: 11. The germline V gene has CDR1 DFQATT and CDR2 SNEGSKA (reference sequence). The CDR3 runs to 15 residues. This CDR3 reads CSAYTQAGAQETQYF. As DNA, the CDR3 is TGCAGTGCCTACACCCAAGCGGGAGCGCAAGAGACCCAGTACTTC.

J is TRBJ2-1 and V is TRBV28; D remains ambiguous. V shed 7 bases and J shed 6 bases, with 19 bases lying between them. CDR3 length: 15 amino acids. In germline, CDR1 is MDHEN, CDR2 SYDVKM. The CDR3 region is CASILGSAGSNEQFF. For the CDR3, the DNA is TGTGCCAGCATTCTTGGCTCGGCAGGAAGCAATGAGCAGTTCTTC.

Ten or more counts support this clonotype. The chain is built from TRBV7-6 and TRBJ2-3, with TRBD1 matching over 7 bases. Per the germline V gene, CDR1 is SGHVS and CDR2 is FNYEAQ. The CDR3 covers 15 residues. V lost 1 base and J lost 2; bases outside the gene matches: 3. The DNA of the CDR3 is TGTGCCAGCAGCTTAGTAGGGACAGACACAGATACGCAGTATTTT. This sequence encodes CASSLVGTDTDTQYF.

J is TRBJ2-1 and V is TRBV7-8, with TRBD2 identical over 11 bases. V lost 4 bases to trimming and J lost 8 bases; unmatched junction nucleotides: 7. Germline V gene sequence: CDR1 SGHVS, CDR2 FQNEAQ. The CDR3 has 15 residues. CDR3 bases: TGTGCCAGCAGCTCAACTAGCGGGAGACGAGATGAGCAGTTCTTC. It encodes CASSSTSGRRDEQFF.

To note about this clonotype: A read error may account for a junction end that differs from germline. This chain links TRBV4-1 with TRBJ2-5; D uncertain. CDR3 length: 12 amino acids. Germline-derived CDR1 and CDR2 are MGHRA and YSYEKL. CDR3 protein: CASSQVRETQYF. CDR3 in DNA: TGTGCCAGCAGCCAAGTAAGGGAGACCCAGTACTTC.

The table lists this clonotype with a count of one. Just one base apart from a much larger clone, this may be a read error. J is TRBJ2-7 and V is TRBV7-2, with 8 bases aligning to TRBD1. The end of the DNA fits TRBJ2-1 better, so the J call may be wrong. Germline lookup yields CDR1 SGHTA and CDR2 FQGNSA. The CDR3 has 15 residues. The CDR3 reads CASSLVSGQAGEQFF. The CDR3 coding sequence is TGTGCCAGCAGCTTAGTTTCGGGACAGGCAGGGGAGCAGTTCTTC.

CDR3 protein: CASSIRDSIINEKLFF. The CDR3 nucleotides read TGTGCCAGTAGTATACGGGACAGCATAATTAATGAAAAACTGTTTTTT. This chain links TRBV19 with TRBJ1-4; 7 nucleotides match TRBD1. V lost 2 bases, J lost 4 bases, and 7 bases stayed unmatched. The CDR3 sequence is 16 residues long. In germline, CDR1 is LNHDA, CDR2 SQIVND (reference sequence).

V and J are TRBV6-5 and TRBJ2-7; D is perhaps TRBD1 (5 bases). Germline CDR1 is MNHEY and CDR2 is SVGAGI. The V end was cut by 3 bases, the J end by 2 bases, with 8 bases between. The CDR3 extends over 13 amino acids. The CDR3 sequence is CASSYGRAYEQYF. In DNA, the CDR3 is TGTGCCAGCAGTTATGGCAGGGCCTACGAGCAGTACTTC.

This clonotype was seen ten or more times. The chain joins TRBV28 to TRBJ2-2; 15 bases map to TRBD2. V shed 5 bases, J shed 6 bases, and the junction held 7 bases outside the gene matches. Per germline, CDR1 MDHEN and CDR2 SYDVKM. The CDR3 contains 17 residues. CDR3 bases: TGTGCCAGCAGTGCGGGACTAGCGGGAGGAAGTGCCGGGGAGCTGTTTTTT. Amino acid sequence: CASSAGLAGGSAGELFF.

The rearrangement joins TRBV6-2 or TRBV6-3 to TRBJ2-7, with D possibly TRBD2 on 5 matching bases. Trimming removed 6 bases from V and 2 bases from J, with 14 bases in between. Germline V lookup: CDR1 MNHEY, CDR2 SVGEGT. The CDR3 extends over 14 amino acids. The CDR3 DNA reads TGTGCCAGCAGGCCCGGACGGGAAACCTACGAGCAGTACGTC. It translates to CASRPGRETYEQYV.

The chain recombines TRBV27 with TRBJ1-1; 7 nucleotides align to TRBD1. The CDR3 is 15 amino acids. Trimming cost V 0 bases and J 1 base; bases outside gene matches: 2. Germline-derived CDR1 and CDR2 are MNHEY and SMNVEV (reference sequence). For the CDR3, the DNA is TGTGCCAGCAGTTTATCCGGACAGGAGAACACTGAAGCTTTCTTT. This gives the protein CASSLSGQENTEAFF.